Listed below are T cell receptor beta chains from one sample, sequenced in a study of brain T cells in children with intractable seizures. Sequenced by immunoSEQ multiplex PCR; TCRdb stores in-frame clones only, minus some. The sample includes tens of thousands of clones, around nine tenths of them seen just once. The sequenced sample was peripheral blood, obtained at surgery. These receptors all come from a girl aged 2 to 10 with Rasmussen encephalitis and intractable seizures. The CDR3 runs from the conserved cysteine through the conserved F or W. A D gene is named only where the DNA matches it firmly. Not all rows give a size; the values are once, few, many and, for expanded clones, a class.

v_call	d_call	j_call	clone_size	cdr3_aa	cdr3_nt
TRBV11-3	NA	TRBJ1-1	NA	CASSLRGMNTEAFF	TGTGCCAGCAGCTTAAGGGGCATGAACACTGAAGCTTTCTTT
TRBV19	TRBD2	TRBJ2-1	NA	CASSRTSGSNEQFF	TGTGCCAGTAGTAGGACTAGCGGGAGCAATGAGCAGTTCTTC
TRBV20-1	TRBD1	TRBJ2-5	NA	CSADREETQYF	TGCAGTGCAGACAGGGAAGAGACCCAGTACTTC
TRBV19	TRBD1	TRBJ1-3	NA	CASSAGQGLVNTIYF	TGTGCCAGTAGTGCGGGACAGGGATTGGTAAACACCATATATTTT
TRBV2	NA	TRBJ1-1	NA	CASSTDPVNTEAFF	TGTGCCAGCAGTACGGACCCTGTGAACACTGAAGCTTTCTTT
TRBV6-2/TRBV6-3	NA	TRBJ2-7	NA	CASSYSILAPVSYEQYF	TGTGCCAGCAGTTACTCGATTCTAGCGCCGGTCTCCTACGAGCAGTACTTC
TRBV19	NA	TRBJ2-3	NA	CAVSLGTSTDTQYF	TGTGCCGTCTCTCTGGGAACTAGCACAGATACGCAGTATTTT
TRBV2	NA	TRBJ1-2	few	CASTAGTYQYGYTF	TGTGCCAGCACGGCGGGGACCTACCAATATGGCTACACCTTC
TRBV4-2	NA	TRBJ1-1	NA	CASSQDRSGRGNTEAFF	TGTGCCAGCAGCCAAGATCGATCAGGGCGGGGGAACACTGAAGCTTTCTTT
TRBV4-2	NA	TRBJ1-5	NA	CASSQEATGGNQPQHF	TGTGCCAGCAGCCAAGAAGCTACAGGAGGCAATCAGCCCCAGCATTTT
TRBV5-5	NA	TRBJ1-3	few	CASSRNRVGNTIYF	TGTGCCAGCAGCAGAAACAGGGTTGGAAACACCATATATTTT
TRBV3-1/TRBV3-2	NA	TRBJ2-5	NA	CASSQAGETQYF	TGTGCCAGCAGCCAAGCCGGAGAGACCCAGTACTTC
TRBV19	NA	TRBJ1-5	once	CASKVIMSNQPQHF	TGTGCCAGTAAGGTGATCATGTCCAATCAGCCCCAGCATTTT
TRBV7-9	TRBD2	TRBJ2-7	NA	CASSSPGLAARYEQYF	TGTGCCAGCAGCTCACCGGGACTAGCGGCAAGGTACGAGCAGTACTTC
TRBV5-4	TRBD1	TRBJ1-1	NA	CASSLGGQGTEAFF	TGTGCCAGCAGCTTGGGGGGACAGGGGACGGAGGCTTTCTTT
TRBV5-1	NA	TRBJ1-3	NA	CASRSGNTIYF	TGCGCCAGCCGTTCTGGAAACACCATATATTTT
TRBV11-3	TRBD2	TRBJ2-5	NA	CASSLGRRLAARQETQYF	TGTGCCAGCAGCTTAGGGCGGCGGCTAGCGGCCCGGCAAGAGACCCAGTACTTC
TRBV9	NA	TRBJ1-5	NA	CASSVVPDSNQPQHF	TGTGCCAGCAGCGTAGTCCCCGATAGCAATCAGCCCCAGCATTTT
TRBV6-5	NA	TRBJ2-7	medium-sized	CASTKTGSWYF	TGTGCCAGTACCAAAACAGGGAGTTGGTACTTC